Sequencing of this TCR beta chain was carried out in a study of Graves' ophthalmopathy and Graves' hyperthyroidism. Broader study findings: Most expanded clonotypes in thyroid above 0.001 frequency also showed up in blood. With 70.59% sensitivity and 72% to 80% specificity, the model predicted ophthalmopathy progression.

Amplification of the TCR beta CDR3 regions used RNA transcripts (as template). First-round RT-PCR with HTBI primers preceded a second-round multiplex PCR. MiXCR, run by TCRdb on the multiplex PCR reads, gives a single entry per CDR3 protein. The table shows about half a million distinct CDR3 sequences, with approximately 15% occurring only once. CDR3 length equals 13 residues. Germline V CDR1 and CDR2: SGHRS, YFSETQ. With respect to this clonotype: No antigen is known for it. This may be a read error: a much more frequent sequence differs by one nucleotide.

If patients had other autoimmune diseases, uncontrolled infections, pregnancy or lactation, they were excluded. Symptoms, serum thyroxine and TRAb, thyroid ultrasound, and orbital computed tomography formed the diagnostic basis. The specimen sequenced was blood. J is TRBJ2-7 and V is TRBV5-1, with a possible D match to TRBD1 (6 bases). The source is a woman aged 25 to 39 with Graves' ophthalmopathy. The CDR3, as DNA: TGCTCCAGCAGCTCGGACAGACCCTACGAGCAGTACTTC. It codes for CSSSSDRPYEQYF. The full variable domain, in which reference TRBV5-1 and TRBJ2-7 provide the parts outside the CDR3, is KAGVTQTPRYLIKTRGQQVTLSCSPISGHRSVSWYQQTPGQGLQFLFEYFSETQRNKGNFPGRFSGRQFSNSRSEMNVSTLELGDSALYLCSSSSDRPYEQYFGPGTRLTVT.